The 3 T cell receptor beta chains in this list originate from one sample, sequenced in a study of cytomegalovirus exposure and HLA in healthy donors. The PCR used 60 Vbeta and 13 Jbeta primers. Repertoires were generated with immunoSEQ multiplex PCR, while TCRdb's copy carries only in-frame clones and drops some. The data hold more than 85,000 clones, with approximately 82% observed a single time. Source material: PBMCs. These receptors all stem from a young woman in good health and CMV-seronegative.

J is TRBJ1-1 and V is TRBV19, with D unresolved. The CDR3 contains 14 residues. V lost 5 bases and J 1 base, leaving 11 bases between the germline ends. From germline, CDR1 is LNHDA and CDR2 SQIVND (reference sequence). CDR3 loop: CASSVFQSNTEAFF. CDR3 sequence (DNA): TGTGCCAGTAGTGTTTTTCAGTCGAACACTGAAGCTTTCTTT. The full variable domain, rest sourced from reference TRBV19 and TRBJ1-1, is DGGITQSPKYLFRKEGQNVTLSCEQNLNHDAMYWYRQDPGQGLRLIYYSQIVNDFQKGDIAEGYSVSREKKESFPLTVTSAQKNPTAFYLCASSVFQSNTEAFFGQGTRLTVV.

The chain couples TRBV5-6 to TRBJ1-1; D remains unclear. This CDR3 has 13 residues. Trimming took 4 bases from V and 1 from J, leaving 8 bases between them. Germline V CDR1 and CDR2: SGHDT, YYEEEE. The CDR3 is CASSRVSNTEAFF. The CDR3 DNA reads as TGTGCCAGCAGCCGAGTTTCGAACACTGAAGCTTTCTTT. Based on the CDR3 plus reference TRBV5-6 and TRBJ1-1, the full variable domain is DAGVTQSPTHLIKTRGQQVTLRCSPKSGHDTVSWYQQALGQGPQFIFQYYEEEERQRGNFPDRFSGHQFPNYSSELNVNALLLGDSALYLCASSRVSNTEAFFGQGTRLTVV.

This clone has more than one count but fewer than ten. The chain combines TRBV5-1 with TRBJ2-1; TRBD1 agrees at 10 bases. With 1 base clipped from V and 14 bases from J, the junction kept 3 bases outside the gene matches. This CDR3 comprises 12 residues. Germline CDR1 and CDR2: SGHRS and YFSETQ. The CDR3 region has the DNA TGCGCCAGCAGCTTGAGGACAGGGGGGGAGTTCTTC. This codes for CASSLRTGGEFF.